A single sample is the source of the 29 T cell receptor beta chains below, sequenced in a study of blood T cells in healthy people across ages (dated by TCRdb to 2015 to 2017). Library preparation used 5' RACE. The data were produced on an Illumina HiSeq 2500. A second PCR of about 7 to 12 cycles was run with a J-beta primer mix and a sample-barcoded 5' primer. TCRdb reran the public reads through fastp at Q25 and MiXCR, keeping productive beta chains. Rows merge per CDR3 protein into single entries with the most common DNA and genes. The sample yields approximately 600,000 distinct CDR3 sequences; about 53% were counted once. Roughly 34% of the sample is held by the ten biggest clonotypes. Sequencing was performed on blood. These receptor sequences come from a man between 60 and 75 years old in good health.

Turning to this clonotype: The conserved phenylalanine or tryptophan is not found at the CDR3 terminus, so this likely reflects a read error. V usage is TRBV10-3 and J usage is TRBJ2-5; D might be TRBD1 or TRBD2, each matching 5 bases. Trimming shortened V by 8 bases and J by 5 bases, and 12 bases separated the two germline ends. Looked up from germline, CDR1 is ENHRY and CDR2 is SYGVKD. The CDR3 has 12 residues. CDR3 loop: CAIAGTAETQYS. The CDR3 coding sequence is TGTGCCATCGCAGGGACGGCGGAGACCCAGTACTCC.

This clonotype was seen at least ten times. The chain links TRBV28 to TRBJ2-4, with D possibly TRBD1 on 5 matching bases. The V gene lost 7 bases and the J gene lost 7 bases, with 8 bases spanning the gap. Germline CDR1 MDHEN, CDR2 SYDVKM. This CDR3 region has 11 residues. CDR3 sequence: CASTGWNIQYF. The CDR3 coding sequence is TGTGCCAGCACAGGGTGGAACATTCAGTACTTC.

This chain uses TRBV3-1 with TRBJ2-5; 8 bases align to TRBD1. J was trimmed by 13 bases and V by 4 bases; bases with no gene match: 14. CDR1 is LGHDT and CDR2 is YNNKEL in the germline V gene (reference sequence). This CDR3 contains 14 residues. CDR3 residues: CASSPTHYGQGLYF. The CDR3 DNA is TGTGCCAGCAGCCCGACTCATTACGGACAGGGTTTGTACTTC.

The genes are TRBV5-1 and TRBJ2-7; 12 bases line up with TRBD1. This CDR3 is 15 amino acids long. V dropped 0 bases and J dropped 5; count of bases not matched to a gene: 3. CDR1 SGHRS and CDR2 YFSETQ come from the germline V gene. CDR3 in amino acids: CASSLVGTGGNEQYF. The CDR3 DNA reads TGCGCCAGCAGCTTGGTTGGGACAGGGGGCAACGAGCAGTACTTC.

As regards this clonotype: Germline and junction disagree at one end, which may indicate a read error. This chain joins TRBV6-2 or TRBV6-3 and TRBJ2-5; 7 nucleotides match TRBD2. In germline, CDR1 is MNHEY, CDR2 SVGEGT. There are 20 residues in the CDR3. The CDR3 loop is CASSRLARESKATLQETRYF. The CDR3 DNA follows: TGTGCCAGCAGTCGACTAGCCCGGGAATCCAAGGCCACCTTACAAGAGACCCGGTACTTC.

The V call is TRBV29-1, the J call TRBJ2-2; 7 bases are shared with TRBD1. With 6 bases clipped from V and 4 bases from J, the junction kept 11 bases outside the gene matches. The CDR3 has 15 amino acids. Per the germline V gene, CDR1 is SQVTM and CDR2 is ANQGSEA. As DNA, the CDR3 is TGCAGCGTGGAGGACAGGCCTTTTGGCACCGGGGAGCTGTTTTTT. Amino acid sequence: CSVEDRPFGTGELFF.

CDR3 sequence: CSARRSVDTQYF. CDR3 coding DNA: TGCAGTGCTAGACGGTCCGTAGATACGCAGTATTTT. The chain combines TRBV20-1 with TRBJ2-3; the D is unclear. The germline V gene has CDR1 DFQATT and CDR2 SNEGSKA (reference sequence). The germline V and J ends were trimmed by 2 bases and 5 bases, with 8 bases remaining between them. This CDR3 has 12 residues.

The V gene is TRBV3-1, the J gene TRBJ1-2; D is undetermined. The V end was cut by 0 bases, the J end by 4 bases, with 9 bases between. From germline, CDR1 is LGHDT and CDR2 YNNKEL (reference sequence). The CDR3 is 14 residues long. The DNA for the CDR3 is TGTGCCAGCAGCCAAGACACAGCATCCTATGGCTACACCTTC. Encoded protein: CASSQDTASYGYTF.

V usage is TRBV7-2 and J usage is TRBJ2-3; 9 nucleotides line up with TRBD2. The V and J ends lost 1 base and 7 bases, in that order; junction bases with no gene match: 6. There are 15 residues in the CDR3. Per the germline V gene, CDR1 is SGHTA and CDR2 is FQGNSA. The CDR3 DNA follows: TGTGCCAGCAGCTTAGGGGGGACTAGCCGATATACGCAGTATTTT. This sequence encodes CASSLGGTSRYTQYF.

The chain recombines TRBV9 with TRBJ2-1; no clear D gene. Trimming stripped 0 bases from V and 7 bases from J, with 5 bases between. Per the germline V gene, CDR1 is SGDLS and CDR2 is YYNGEE. The CDR3 covers 12 residues. CDR3 in DNA: TGTGCCAGCAGCGTAGCTGAGAATGAGCAGTTCTTC. Protein: CASSVAENEQFF.

The chain uses TRBV6-5 and TRBJ2-4, with 7 positions matching TRBD2. TRBJ2-5 matches the DNA end more closely, so the J call is doubtful. CDR3 length equals 16 residues. In germline, CDR1 is MNHEY, CDR2 SVGAGI. For the CDR3, the DNA is TGTGCCAGCAGCCCTGTAGGGCGGGGGTACCAAGAGACCCAGTACTTC. This gives the protein CASSPVGRGYQETQYF.

The V and J genes are TRBV18 and TRBJ2-1; no firm D call. Germline loops: CDR1 KGHSH, CDR2 LQKENI. Deletions cut 3 bases from V and 4 bases from J, with 7 bases between. CDR3 length: 13 residues. CDR3 in amino acids: CASSPVAYNEQFF. CDR3 nucleotides: TGTGCCAGCTCACCCGTGGCGTACAATGAGCAGTTCTTC.

This clonotype was detected only a few times. The chain recombines TRBV29-1 with TRBJ2-3; 9 bases line up with TRBD1. V lost 4 bases and J lost 6; bases outside the gene matches: 11. This CDR3 spans 15 amino acids. Germline V CDR1 and CDR2: SQVTM, ANQGSEA. The DNA for the CDR3 is TGCAGCGTTGGGGGACAGGGAGTTGTGAGGGATACGCAGTATTTT. Translated, it gives CSVGGQGVVRDTQYF.

This clonotype was counted a single time. This chain joins TRBV6-5 and TRBJ2-1, with D uncertain. The CDR3 consists of 15 residues. Germline loops: CDR1 MNHEY, CDR2 SVGAGI. V was cut by 1 base and J by 4 bases, with 11 bases left in between. The CDR3 region is CASSYYTDRYNEQFF. Here the CDR3 DNA reads TGTGCCAGCAGTTACTACACGGATAGGTACAATGAGCAGTTCTTC.

This clonotype was seen only a few times. The gene calls are TRBV7-2 and TRBJ2-7; D gene uncertain. The V and J ends lost 1 base and 2 bases respectively, with 9 bases between them. Per the germline V gene, CDR1 is SGHTA and CDR2 is FQGNSA. The CDR3 contains 14 residues. The CDR3 is CASSLGAVAYEQYF. The CDR3 DNA reads TGTGCCAGCAGCTTAGGGGCGGTGGCCTACGAGCAGTACTTC.

This rearrangement joins TRBV29-1 to TRBJ2-3; 7 nucleotides line up with TRBD2. CDR1 is SQVTM and CDR2 is ANQGSEA in the germline V gene. J was trimmed by 1 base and V by 6 bases; bases with no gene match: 7. This CDR3 region has 14 residues. The CDR3 is CSVLTSFGTDTQYF. The CDR3 DNA is TGCAGCGTCTTGACTAGCTTTGGCACAGATACGCAGTATTTT.

The chain is built from TRBV20-1 and TRBJ2-5, with D possibly matching TRBD1 (5 bases). V lost 5 bases to trimming and J lost 11 bases, with 24 bases between them. The CDR3 runs to 14 residues. Germline loops: CDR1 DFQATT, CDR2 SNEGSKA (reference sequence). CDR3 in DNA: TGCAGTGCTGTAGTATGGGGCCCCTACAATGAGCAGTACTTC. Its translation is CSAVVWGPYNEQYF.

This clonotype was counted between two and nine times. The chain couples TRBV20-1 to TRBJ2-5; 9 bases are shared with TRBD2. In germline, CDR1 is DFQATT, CDR2 SNEGSKA (reference sequence). V dropped 6 bases and J dropped 7; count of bases not matched to a gene: 9. This CDR3 has 13 residues. The CDR3: CSAASSGAGTQYF. The CDR3 DNA is TGCAGTGCAGCCTCTAGCGGGGCGGGGACCCAGTACTTC.

This clonotype has only a few counts. CDR3 region: CSAWTSGAETQYF. In nucleotides, the CDR3 is TGCAGTGCATGGACTAGCGGGGCTGAGACCCAGTACTTC. The gene calls are TRBV20-1 and TRBJ2-5; 12 bases agree with TRBD2. V shed 6 bases, J shed 5 bases, and the junction held 4 bases outside the gene matches. The germline V gene has CDR1 DFQATT and CDR2 SNEGSKA (reference sequence). This CDR3 is built from 13 residues.

There are a few counts of this clonotype. V usage is TRBV6-5 and J usage is TRBJ1-5; no clear D. V lost 5 bases and J lost 3, with 14 bases in between. From germline, CDR1 is MNHEY and CDR2 SVGAGI. The CDR3 has 15 amino acids. In DNA form, the CDR3 reads TGTGCCAGCAGTCCCGGCAGCAGGTTCAATCAGCCCCAGCATTTT. The encoded protein is CASSPGSRFNQPQHF.

This clonotype was recorded only once. The chain combines TRBV27 with TRBJ1-2; D uncertain. The CDR3 loop spans 13 amino acids. V was pared by 5 bases and J by 7 bases, with 14 bases between. CDR1 MNHEY and CDR2 SMNVEV come from the germline V gene (reference sequence). This chain's CDR3 is CASSVRGSGGYTF. In nucleotides, the CDR3 is TGTGCCAGCAGTGTACGCGGGAGTGGTGGCTACACCTTC.

This clonotype was seen a single time. The CDR3 region has the DNA TGCAGTGCCCCCCGACCAGGGGGCGGCACAGATACGCAGTATTTT. Protein product: CSAPRPGGGTDTQYF. The genes are TRBV20-1 and TRBJ2-3; TRBD1 aligns across 8 bases. This CDR3 spans 15 amino acids. Losses at the gene ends were 6 bases for V and 1 base for J; bases not matched to a gene: 9. Germline CDR1 reads DFQATT; CDR2 reads SNEGSKA (reference sequence).

In its sample, this clonotype was seen many times. The J gene is TRBJ2-1, the V gene TRBV5-1, with 11 bases matching TRBD2. Germline CDR1 SGHRS, CDR2 YFSETQ. The CDR3 is 16 residues long. The V gene end was trimmed by 0 bases and the J gene end by 5 bases; junction bases not matched to a gene: 4. CDR3 region: CASSLGGTSGNNEQFF. The CDR3 DNA follows: TGCGCCAGCAGCTTGGGTGGGACTAGCGGAAACAATGAGCAGTTCTTC.

This clonotype was picked up a small number of times. The CDR3 loop is CASSLGGPLGETQYF. For the CDR3, the DNA is TGTGCCAGCAGCCTAGGGGGGCCCCTAGGAGAGACCCAGTACTTC. V is TRBV14 and J is TRBJ2-5; perhaps D is TRBD1 or TRBD2 (6 bases each). The V and J ends lost 4 bases and 4 bases respectively, with 16 bases between them. Germline V gene data show CDR1 as SGHDN and CDR2 as FVKESK. This CDR3 comprises 15 residues.

The rearrangement uses TRBV11-2 and TRBJ1-2; D remains unclear. Per germline, CDR1 SGHAT and CDR2 FQNNGV. The CDR3 is 14 amino acids. With 0 bases removed from V and 0 bases from J, the gap between germline ends came to 5 bases. CDR3 coding DNA: TGTGCCAGCAGCTTAGATTCACCTAACTATGGCTACACCTTC. This encodes CASSLDSPNYGYTF.

Comment on this clonotype: With a much larger clone just one base away, this may be a read error. The CDR3 sequence: CAGSQAYDRGYEQYF. In nucleotides, the CDR3 is TGTGCCGGCAGCCAAGCTTACGACAGGGGCTACGAGCAGTACTTC. The V gene is TRBV4-2, the J gene TRBJ2-7, with 8 bases fitting TRBD1. CDR3 length equals 15 residues. CDR1 and CDR2 (germline): LGHNA, YNFKEQ.

This clonotype has only a few counts. The rearrangement links TRBV15 to TRBJ1-4; D remains unclear. The V and J ends lost 8 bases and 7 bases respectively, with 14 bases between them. Germline V CDR1 and CDR2: LNHNV, YYDKDF (reference sequence). The CDR3 has 13 amino acids. The CDR3 region is CATLRGNGEKLFF. The CDR3 bases are TGTGCCACCCTAAGAGGGAACGGTGAAAAACTGTTTTTT.

This clonotype was picked up a small number of times. The genes are TRBV6-2 or TRBV6-3 and TRBJ2-4; TRBD1 matches at 8 bases. The J call may be wrong; the DNA end is better matched by TRBJ2-7. In germline, CDR1 is MNHEY, CDR2 SVGEGT. The CDR3 is 16 residues long. Here the CDR3 DNA reads TGTGCCAGCAGTTACGGGACAGGCTCCTGGGTGGACGAGCAGTACTTC. Amino acids: CASSYGTGSWVDEQYF.

The sample holds one count of this clonotype. The chain couples TRBV10-3 to TRBJ2-4; the match to TRBD1 covers 7 bases. The J call is doubtful: the DNA matches TRBJ2-5 better. This CDR3 spans 12 amino acids. Germline values: CDR1 ENHRY, CDR2 SYGVKD. CDR3 sequence reads: CAISAGGETQYF. CDR3 in DNA: TGTGCCATCTCTGCAGGGGGAGAGACCCAGTACTTC.